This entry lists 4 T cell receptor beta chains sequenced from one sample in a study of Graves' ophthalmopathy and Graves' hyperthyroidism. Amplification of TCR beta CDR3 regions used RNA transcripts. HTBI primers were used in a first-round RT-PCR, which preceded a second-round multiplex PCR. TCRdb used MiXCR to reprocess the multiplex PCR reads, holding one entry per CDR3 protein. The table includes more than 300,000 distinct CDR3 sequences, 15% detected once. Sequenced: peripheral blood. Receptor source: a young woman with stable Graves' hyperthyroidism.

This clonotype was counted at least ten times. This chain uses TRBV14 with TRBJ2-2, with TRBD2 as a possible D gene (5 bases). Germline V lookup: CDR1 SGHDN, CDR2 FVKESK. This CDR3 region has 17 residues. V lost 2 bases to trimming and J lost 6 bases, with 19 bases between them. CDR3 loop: CASSQFGVLAGPGELFF. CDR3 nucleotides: TGTGCCAGCAGCCAATTCGGCGTCCTAGCTGGTCCCGGGGAGCTGTTTTTT. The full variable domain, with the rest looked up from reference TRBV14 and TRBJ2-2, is EAGVTQFPSHSVIEKGQTVTLRCDPISGHDNLYWYRRVMGKEIKFLLHFVKESKQDESGMPNNRFLAERTGGTYSTLKVQPAELEDSGVYFCASSQFGVLAGPGELFFGEGSRLTVL.

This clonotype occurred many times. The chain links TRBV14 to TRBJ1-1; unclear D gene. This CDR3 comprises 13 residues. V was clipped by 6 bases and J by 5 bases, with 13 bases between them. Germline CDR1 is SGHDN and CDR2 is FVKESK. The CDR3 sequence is CASRDLRETEAFF. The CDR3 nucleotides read TGTGCCAGCAGGGATCTCCGGGAGACTGAAGCTTTCTTT. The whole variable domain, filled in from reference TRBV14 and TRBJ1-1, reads EAGVTQFPSHSVIEKGQTVTLRCDPISGHDNLYWYRRVMGKEIKFLLHFVKESKQDESGMPNNRFLAERTGGTYSTLKVQPAELEDSGVYFCASRDLRETEAFFGQGTRLTVV.

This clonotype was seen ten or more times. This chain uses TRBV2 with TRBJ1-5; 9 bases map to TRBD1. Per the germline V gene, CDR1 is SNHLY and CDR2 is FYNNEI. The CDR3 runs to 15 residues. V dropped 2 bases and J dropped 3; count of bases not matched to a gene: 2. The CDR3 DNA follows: TGTGCCAGCAGTGAAAGACAGGGGGTCAATCAGCCCCAGCATTTT. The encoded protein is CASSERQGVNQPQHF.

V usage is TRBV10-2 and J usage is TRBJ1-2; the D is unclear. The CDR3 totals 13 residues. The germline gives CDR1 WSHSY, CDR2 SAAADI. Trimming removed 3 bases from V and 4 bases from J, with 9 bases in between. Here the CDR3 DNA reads TGCGCCAGCAGTGATAAACTCGGCTATGGCTACACCTTC. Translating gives CASSDKLGYGYTF.